These 8 T cell receptor beta chains were all obtained from the same sample, sequenced in a study of blood T cell repertoires in COVID-19. Data came from immunoSEQ multiplex PCR; TCRdb stores just in-frame clones and leaves some out. Of 120,000 to 150,000 clones listed, approximately 88% are singletons. Sequencing was performed on peripheral blood. Receptors originate from a human donor in a cohort sampled during active COVID-19.

This chain uses TRBV7-8 with TRBJ1-6; 8 bases are a match to TRBD1. The CDR3 is 16 residues long. Germline CDR1 and CDR2: SGHVS and FQNEAQ. V shed 3 bases and J 5 bases; nucleotides not matched to a gene: 6. In DNA, the CDR3 is TGTGCCAGCAGCTTCGACAGGGGTGGGCATAATTCACCCCTCCACTTT. It codes for CASSFDRGGHNSPLHF.

This clone was recorded once. This sequence joins TRBV28 and TRBJ2-3; 7 nucleotides align to TRBD1. Unmatched junction bases numbered 16, after V lost 8 bases and J lost 5 bases. The germline gives CDR1 MDHEN, CDR2 SYDVKM. This CDR3 contains 16 residues. The CDR3 is CASSPFRQGGGDTQYF. The CDR3 region has the DNA TGTGCCAGCTCCCCGTTCCGACAGGGCGGTGGAGATACGCAGTATTTT.

The chain carries TRBV5-4 and TRBJ2-5; TRBD2 agrees at 10 bases. The CDR3 is 15 amino acids. The germline gives CDR1 SGHNT, CDR2 YYREEE (reference sequence). The trim removed 4 bases at V and 3 bases at J, leaving 6 bases unmatched. In nucleotides, the CDR3 is TGTGCCAGCAGCATAAGCGGGAGGGAAAAAGAGACCCAGTACTTC. Translation: CASSISGREKETQYF.

Concerning this clone: The identical CDR3 is also encoded by other nucleotide sequences in the sample. This chain links TRBV29-1 with TRBJ1-1; a possible D gene is TRBD1 (6 bases). Germline loops: CDR1 SQVTM, CDR2 ANQGSEA. Between the trimmed V and J ends, which lost 6 bases and 1 base, there was a span of 12 bases. There are 13 residues in the CDR3. This CDR3 is CSVGLGGNTEAFF. CDR3 nucleotides: TGCAGCGTCGGACTAGGGGGGAACACTGAAGCTTTCTTT.

The rearrangement uses TRBV6-5 and TRBJ1-2, with TRBD1 identical over 10 bases. Germline CDR1 and CDR2: MNHEY and SVGAGI. The J segment lost 4 bases and the V segment lost 6 bases, leaving 5 bases of the junction unmatched. The CDR3 has 14 residues. The CDR3: CASRTTGGGYGYTF. CDR3 nucleotides: TGTGCCAGCAGGACGACAGGGGGCGGCTATGGCTACACCTTC.

V usage is TRBV19 and J usage is TRBJ1-2; 9 bases map to TRBD1. Trimming at V came to 5 bases and at J to 7 bases, leaving 8 bases not matched to a gene. Looked up from germline, CDR1 is LNHDA and CDR2 is SQIVND (reference sequence). The CDR3 covers 14 residues. CDR3 bases: TGTGCCAGTAGTTCCCGGACAGGGGAGCCTGGCTACACCTTC. It specifies CASSSRTGEPGYTF.

The rearrangement joins TRBV19 to TRBJ2-1; weak D call: TRBD2 (6 bases). Trimming took off 4 bases at V and 6 bases at J, with 22 bases between the two ends. The CDR3 is 17 residues long. Per germline, CDR1 LNHDA and CDR2 SQIVND (reference sequence). CDR3 protein: CASSTLPAAGTTNEQFF. DNA of the CDR3: TGTGCCAGTAGTACCCTTCCCGCCGCGGGGACCACCAATGAGCAGTTCTTC.

This chain connects TRBV5-8 to TRBJ2-2; no clear D. The CDR3 extends over 15 amino acids. Germline V gives CDR1 SGHTS, CDR2 YDEGEE. V lost 0 bases and J 3 bases, leaving 9 bases between the germline ends. The CDR3 reads CASSLELQYTGELFF. The CDR3 bases are TGTGCCAGCAGCTTGGAGTTGCAGTACACCGGGGAGCTGTTTTTT.